This TCR beta chain was captured in a study of blood T cell repertoires in COVID-19. The overall study: From T cells, B-cell-depleted T cells, or PBMCs came the material, which was cDNA or gDNA.

Sequencing was performed with immunoSEQ multiplex PCR; in TCRdb, only in-frame clones are kept and a portion is missing. The sample records fewer than 350,000 clones, 88% being singletons. The TCR sequence derives from a woman aged 25 to 39 who had been exposed to COVID-19. Material for sequencing was PBMCs or T cells enriched from blood (not recorded which).

CDR3 in amino acids: CSVGGFTDTQYF. Written as DNA, the CDR3 is TGCAGCGTTGGAGGGTTCACAGATACGCAGTATTTT. V usage is TRBV29-1 and J usage is TRBJ2-3, with D possibly matching TRBD2 (5 bases). CDR3 size: 12 residues. The ends were cut back, 4 bases at V and 2 bases at J, with 7 bases in the middle. Germline CDR1 reads SQVTM; CDR2 reads ANQGSEA.